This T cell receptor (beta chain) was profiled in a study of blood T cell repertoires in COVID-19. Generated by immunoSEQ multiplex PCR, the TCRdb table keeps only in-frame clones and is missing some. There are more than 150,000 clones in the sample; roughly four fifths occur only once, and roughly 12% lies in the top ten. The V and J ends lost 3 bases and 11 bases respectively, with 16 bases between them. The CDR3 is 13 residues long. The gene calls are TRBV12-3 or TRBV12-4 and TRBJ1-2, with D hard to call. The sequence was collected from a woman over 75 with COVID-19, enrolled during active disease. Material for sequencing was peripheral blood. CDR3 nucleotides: TGTGCCAGCAGTTTCGGACCTGGGGAGTCGTACACCTTC. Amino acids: CASSFGPGESYTF.